This T cell receptor (beta chain) was obtained from a study of Graves' ophthalmopathy and Graves' hyperthyroidism. Looking at the study overall: Pretreatment peripheral blood was obtained at initial diagnosis. Findings of the study overall: Stable hyperthyroidism and ophthalmopathy were told apart by a 13-signature model, which achieved just over 85% sensitivity and around 80% specificity.

CDR3 regions of TCR beta were amplified from RNA transcripts. Following a first-round RT-PCR that used HTBI primers, a second-round multiplex PCR was carried out. TCRdb re-derived calls from the multiplex PCR reads in MiXCR, one entry per CDR3 protein. The sample has some 380,000 distinct CDR3 sequences, 15% seen once; the top ten hold roughly 7%. This clonotype was counted only a few times. The target antigen is unknown. V was trimmed by 5 bases and J by 2 bases, leaving 15 bases between them. The CDR3 is 15 amino acids. The germline gives CDR1 SEHNR, CDR2 FQNEAQ (reference sequence). Stable hyperthyroidism denotes an absence of ophthalmopathy throughout 18 months of follow-up. Out of 7.5 to 10 ml of fresh peripheral blood, PBMCs were obtained.

The chain employs TRBV7-9 and TRBJ1-2, with D unclear. Material: peripheral blood. This receptor was identified in a woman aged 18-35 years with stable Graves' hyperthyroidism. CDR3 sequence: CASSADSGVNYGYTF. As DNA, the CDR3 is TGTGCCAGCAGCGCTGATTCCGGGGTCAACTATGGCTACACCTTC.